A single sample gave rise to the 15 T cell receptor beta chains below, sequenced in a study of beta chain features in type 1 diabetes. Broader study findings: Moderately but significantly shorter TCRB CDR3s were found in Type 1 diabetes patients in all four CD4+ subsets.

Reverse transcribing all isolated RNA meant expressed TCRB transcripts were sequenced. TCRdb's table, derived via immunoSEQ multiplex PCR, lists solely in-frame clones and lacks some. Of around 260,000 clones listed, about a fifth were seen once; the top ten hold more than 0.025%. What these receptors recognize is not known. Material: naive CD4+ T cells from blood. The origin of the receptors is a woman aged 40 to 50 with type 1 diabetes.

This sequence joins TRBV10-3 and TRBJ2-7; D remains ambiguous. CDR3 length: 11 residues. The V and J ends lost 4 bases and 5 bases respectively, with 6 bases between them. CDR1 is ENHRY, CDR2 SYGVKD, per germline. The CDR3 loop is CAISGAHEQYF. The CDR3 DNA reads TGTGCCATCAGTGGAGCCCACGAGCAGTACTTC.

In its sample, this clone was seen a few times. The chain combines TRBV29-1 with TRBJ1-4; 8 nucleotides match TRBD1. The germline CDR1 and CDR2 sequences are SQVTM and ANQGSEA. J gave up 7 bases and V 3 bases, and 7 bases lay outside the gene matches. The CDR3 consists of 14 residues. The CDR3: CSVDQGARGEKLFF. Here the CDR3 DNA reads TGCAGCGTTGACCAGGGGGCGAGGGGTGAAAAACTGTTTTTT.

This chain links TRBV13 with TRBJ1-2; 7 nucleotides match TRBD1. V shed 5 bases, J shed 8 bases, and the junction held 14 bases outside the gene matches. This CDR3 is 15 amino acids long. Germline loops: CDR1 PRHDT, CDR2 FYEKMQ (reference sequence). CDR3 DNA sequence: TGTGCCAGCAGCATCGAGACAGGGAGTGTATACGGCTACACCTTC. Amino acid sequence: CASSIETGSVYGYTF.

The CDR3 nucleotides read TGCAGCGTGACGGACAGGGAGAGCGGAGGCTACACCTTC. Amino acids: CSVTDRESGGYTF. The rearrangement links TRBV29-1 to TRBJ1-2, with 8 positions matching TRBD1. The V segment lost 6 bases and the J segment 8 bases; nucleotides outside the gene matches: 11. Per germline, CDR1 SQVTM and CDR2 ANQGSEA. This CDR3 contains 13 residues.

V and J are TRBV30 and TRBJ2-5; D remains ambiguous. The CDR3 extends over 15 amino acids. Trimming removed 1 base from V and 4 bases from J, with 16 bases in between. The germline gives CDR1 GTSNPN, CDR2 SVGIG (reference sequence). CDR3 in amino acids: CAWSANDAKRETQYF. For the CDR3, the DNA is TGTGCCTGGAGTGCCAACGACGCCAAGCGAGAGACCCAGTACTTC.

This clone was seen a few times. The V and J genes are TRBV19 and TRBJ1-4; weak D call: TRBD1 (5 bases). V was shortened by 6 bases and J by 6 bases, with 11 bases between the two germline ends. Germline V gene lookup returns CDR1 LNHDA and CDR2 SQIVND (reference sequence). There are 13 residues in the CDR3. The CDR3 DNA reads as TGTGCCAGTAGAAGGGGCGGGGATGAAAAACTGTTTTTT. It is translated as CASRRGGDEKLFF. Full variable domain (missing parts from reference TRBV19 and TRBJ1-4): DGGITQSPKYLFRKEGQNVTLSCEQNLNHDAMYWYRQDPGQGLRLIYYSQIVNDFQKGDIAEGYSVSREKKESFPLTVTSAQKNPTAFYLCASRRGGDEKLFFGSGTQLSVL.

The rearrangement uses TRBV25-1 and TRBJ1-2, with TRBD1 identical over 7 bases. The CDR3 is made up of 13 amino acids. Germline CDR1 reads MGHDK; CDR2 reads SYGVNS. V shed 9 bases and J 4 bases; nucleotides not matched to a gene: 8. The CDR3 loop reads CASTSAGGYGYTF. The CDR3 DNA follows: TGTGCCAGTACGAGTGCAGGGGGCTATGGCTACACCTTC.

This clone showed up just a few times. The rearrangement links TRBV7-2 to TRBJ2-7; a possible D gene is TRBD2 (5 bases). Per the germline V gene, CDR1 is SGHTA and CDR2 is FQGNSA. V lost 2 bases to trimming and J lost 3 bases, with 8 bases between them. The CDR3 runs to 13 residues. CDR3 nucleotides: TGTGCCAGCAGCTTAAGGGAGATCTACGAGCAGTACTTC. The encoded protein is CASSLREIYEQYF.

This clone was observed a few times. V is TRBV18 and J is TRBJ1-3; TRBD1 might be the D (6 bases). The CDR3 has 17 residues. Germline lookup yields CDR1 KGHSH and CDR2 LQKENI. Trimming cost V 3 bases and J 1 base, with 16 bases left between them. This CDR3 reads CASSPSGVPGSGNTIYF. In DNA, the CDR3 is TGTGCCAGCTCACCGTCAGGGGTCCCCGGGTCTGGAAACACCATATATTTT.

This clone was recorded a few times. V is TRBV18 and J is TRBJ2-5; D may be TRBD2 (5 bases). Germline-derived CDR1 and CDR2 are KGHSH and LQKENI. The germline V and J ends were trimmed by 5 bases and 0 bases, with 7 bases remaining between them. The CDR3 length is 13 residues. Here the CDR3 reads CASSWRDQETQYF. The CDR3 DNA follows: TGTGCCAGCTCATGGCGGGACCAAGAGACCCAGTACTTC.

This clone has more than one count but fewer than ten. The chain uses TRBV19 and TRBJ2-7; unclear D gene. Trimming removed 6 bases from V and 0 bases from J, with 9 bases in between. Germline values: CDR1 LNHDA, CDR2 SQIVND (reference sequence). This CDR3 region has 13 residues. CDR3 sequence: CASRPQASYEQYF. The DNA for the CDR3 is TGTGCCAGTAGACCCCAGGCCTCCTACGAGCAGTACTTC.

The sample holds a few counts of this clone. The chain couples TRBV19 to TRBJ2-1; 7 bases align to TRBD2. The junction had 17 bases not matched to a gene; V was cut back by 3 bases and J by 9 bases. This CDR3 comprises 17 residues. Per the germline V gene, CDR1 is LNHDA and CDR2 is SQIVND (reference sequence). CDR3 nucleotide sequence: TGTGCCAGTAGTATTCGGGCGGGAGTGGGTGAGAGGGGTGAGCAGTTCTTC. Encoded protein: CASSIRAGVGERGEQFF.

The rearrangement joins TRBV28 to TRBJ2-5; 9 bases match TRBD1. The CDR3 runs to 14 residues. From germline, CDR1 is MDHEN and CDR2 SYDVKM. The V segment lost 6 bases and the J segment 5 bases; nucleotides outside the gene matches: 7. CDR3 residues: CASRPGQGMETQYF. The CDR3 DNA is TGTGCCAGCAGACCCGGACAGGGGATGGAGACCCAGTACTTC.

This chain uses TRBV4-1 with TRBJ2-1; D remains ambiguous. The CDR3 has 13 amino acids. V lost 0 bases and J 6 bases, leaving 6 bases between the germline ends. Germline V gene lookup returns CDR1 MGHRA and CDR2 YSYEKL. CDR3 residues: CASSQDTSNEQFF. DNA of the CDR3: TGCGCCAGCAGCCAAGATACCAGCAATGAGCAGTTCTTC.

This chain joins TRBV28 and TRBJ2-7; 7 nucleotides agree with TRBD1. CDR3 length: 14 amino acids. Trimming cost V 6 bases and J 5 bases; bases outside gene matches: 10. Germline V lookup: CDR1 MDHEN, CDR2 SYDVKM. The CDR3 region is CASSFGTAEDEQYF. The CDR3 coding sequence is TGTGCCAGCAGCTTCGGGACAGCGGAGGACGAGCAGTACTTC.